The sequence of this T cell receptor beta chain was determined in a study of regulatory T cells in long-lasting Graves disease. Study conclusions and caveats: Persistent disease preferred TRBV28, TRBJ1-2 and TRBJ2-5; new disease, TRBV20-1 and TRBJ2-1.

Germline V gives CDR1 KGHSH, CDR2 LQKENI. This CDR3 spans 15 amino acids. J was trimmed by 6 bases and V by 6 bases; bases with no gene match: 13. Construction of the TCR beta libraries employed iRepertoire HTBI primers in conjunction with Arm-PCR of CDR3 regions. Original handling: The identification of about 66 TRBV and roughly 15 TRBJ segments was made across samples. TCRdb independently ran MiXCR on the multiplex PCR reads; one entry per CDR3 protein. It is TCRdb's table, rather than the study itself, that gives the V and J calls and clone size. The sample carries 680,000 or so distinct CDR3 sequences, less than 20% recorded once. About this clonotype itself: Its antigen is unknown.

As for time point: newly diagnosed GD, antithyroid drugs for less than 3 months. After RNA was extracted from PBMCs, the TCR library was made from it. As collected, the peripheral blood samples measured 7 to 9.5 milliliters each and went into EDTA tubes. These same data were also listed under a study on T cells in Graves' hyperthyroidism and ophthalmopathy.

The J gene is TRBJ2-7, the V gene TRBV18; 8 positions match TRBD1. The sequence was obtained from a young woman with Graves disease. The specimen comprised peripheral blood mononuclear cells (PBMCs), sampled at new diagnosis, from a patient treated with antithyroid drugs. For the CDR3, the DNA is TGTGCCAGCTCTCCTCGGACAGGGAAATCCGGCGAGCAGTACTTC. As protein: CASSPRTGKSGEQYF.